This T cell receptor (beta chain) was retrieved from a study of T cell clonotyping in hematopoietic cell transplantation. The CDR3 covers 15 residues. Germline CDR1 is MNHEY and CDR2 is SVGAGI. The trim removed 0 bases at V and 9 bases at J, leaving 8 bases unmatched. The sample's time point: recipient sample about 28 days before transplant, after cytoreduction. General study findings and limits: Few recipient clonotypes overlapped donors; over 97% were de novo at given depth. Graft donor and pretransplant recipient Inverse Simpson Index values predicted broader posttransplant TCR diversity.

This clone was seen a single time. What it binds is unknown. TCRdb's table, derived via immunoSEQ multiplex PCR, lists solely in-frame clones and lacks some. The data hold approximately 44,000 clones, with around 80% observed a single time. The specimen comprised peripheral blood mononuclear cells, sampled before stem cell transplant. The receptor was derived from a man aged 55 to 70 with myelodysplastic syndrome. Some clones in this sample may be carry-over from other donors' samples. The chain combines TRBV6-5 with TRBJ2-1; 7 nucleotides line up with TRBD1. This CDR3 is CASSYSPERGREQFF. Here the CDR3 DNA reads TGTGCCAGCAGTTACTCGCCGGAGAGGGGGCGTGAGCAGTTCTTC.